A selection of T cell receptor beta chains follows, all from one sample in a study of post-analysis software for immune sequencing data. TCRdb re-analysed the PCR reads in MiXCR, keeping a single row per CDR3 protein. The sample comprises 740,000 or so distinct CDR3 sequences, approximately 53% of which are singletons, and roughly 4.4% rests with the top ten. Sequencing was done on a sample of blood. These receptors came from a girl aged 5 to 17 with multiple sclerosis. Each CDR3 is given with its conserved first and last residue. A D gene is named only where the DNA matches it firmly. Not every row has a clone size; where given, it reads once, few, many or a size class.

clone size	V gene	J gene	D gene	CDR3 protein	CDR3 DNA
few	TRBV7-9	TRBJ2-7	NA	CASSSILAFGYYEQYF	TGTGCCAGCAGCTCCATTTTGGCTTTCGGGTACTACGAGCAGTACTTC
NA	TRBV20-1	TRBJ1-5	TRBD1	CSARAQGGGQPQHF	TGCAGTGCTAGAGCGCAGGGGGGGGGCCAGCCCCAGCATTTT
NA	TRBV7-9	TRBJ2-5	NA	CASSPTGARGYF	TGTGCCAGCAGTCCCACGGGGGCAAGGGGGTACTTC
NA	TRBV7-9	TRBJ2-7	TRBD2	CASSLLSGSMSEQYF	TGTGCCAGCAGCCTCCTAAGCGGGAGTATGAGCGAGCAGTACTTC
NA	TRBV5-6	TRBJ2-3	NA	CASSLGGGSATDTQYF	TGTGCCAGCAGCTTGGGAGGGGGATCCGCCACAGATACGCAGTATTTT
few	TRBV6-1	TRBJ2-7	TRBD1	CASSGDSSYEQYF	TGTGCCAGCAGTGGGGACAGCTCCTACGAGCAGTACTTC
NA	TRBV5-1	TRBJ2-3	TRBD1	CASSLQGQGTRRDTQYF	TGCGCCAGCAGCTTGCAAGGACAGGGTACAAGAAGAGATACGCAGTATTTT
NA	TRBV7-8	TRBJ2-6	TRBD1	CASSQGQGANGANVLTF	TGTGCCAGCAGCCAGGGACAGGGGGCAAATGGGGCCAACGTCCTGACTTTC
NA	TRBV7-2	TRBJ2-1	NA	CASSLDPTGAEQFF	TGTGCCAGCAGCTTAGACCCCACCGGGGCTGAGCAGTTCTTC
NA	TRBV29-1	TRBJ1-1	TRBD1	CSVRQGLGTEAFF	TGCAGCGTACGACAGGGGCTAGGCACTGAAGCTTTCTTT
NA	TRBV2	TRBJ2-7	TRBD2	CASSEDLLAGGPYEQYF	TGTGCCAGCAGTGAAGATCTACTAGCGGGAGGGCCTTACGAGCAGTACTTC
NA	TRBV7-2	TRBJ2-3	TRBD1	CASSFTGGGTDTQYF	TGTGCCAGCAGCTTCACAGGGGGCGGCACAGATACGCAGTATTTT
few	TRBV7-2	TRBJ2-5	TRBD2	CASSGRLAGTGETQYF	TGTGCCAGCAGCGGAAGACTAGCGGGGACGGGGGAGACCCAGTACTTC
few	TRBV14	TRBJ2-1	NA	CASSQDGGSPYNEQFF	TGTGCCAGCAGCCAAGATGGAGGGAGCCCCTACAATGAGCAGTTCTTC